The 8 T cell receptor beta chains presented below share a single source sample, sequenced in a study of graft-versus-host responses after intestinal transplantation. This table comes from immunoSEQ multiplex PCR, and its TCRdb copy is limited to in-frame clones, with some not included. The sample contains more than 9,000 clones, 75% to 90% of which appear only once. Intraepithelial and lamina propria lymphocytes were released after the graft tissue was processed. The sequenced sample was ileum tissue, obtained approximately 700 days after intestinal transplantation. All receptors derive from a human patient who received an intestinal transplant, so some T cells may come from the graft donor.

As DNA, the CDR3 is TGTGCCAGCAGTCCTCTCTATAGCTCCTACGAGCAGTACTTC. This sequence encodes CASSPLYSSYEQYF. The chain links TRBV6-1 to TRBJ2-7; D remains ambiguous. Looked up from germline, CDR1 is MNHNS and CDR2 is SASEGT. V was cut by 5 bases and J by 0 bases, with 11 bases left in between. The CDR3 length is 14 residues.

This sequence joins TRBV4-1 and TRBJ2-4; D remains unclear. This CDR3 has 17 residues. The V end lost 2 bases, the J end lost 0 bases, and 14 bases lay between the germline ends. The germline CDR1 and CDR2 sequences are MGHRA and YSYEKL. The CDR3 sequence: CASSQPGTDLAKNIQYF. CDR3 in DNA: TGCGCCAGCAGCCAACCTGGAACAGATCTAGCCAAAAACATTCAGTACTTC.

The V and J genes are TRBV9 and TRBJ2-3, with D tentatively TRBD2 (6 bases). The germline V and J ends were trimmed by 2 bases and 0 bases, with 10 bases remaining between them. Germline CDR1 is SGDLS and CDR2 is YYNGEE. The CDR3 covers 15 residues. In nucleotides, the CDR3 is TGTGCCAGCAGCGTGGGACTGGGAAGCACAGATACGCAGTATTTT. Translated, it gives CASSVGLGSTDTQYF.

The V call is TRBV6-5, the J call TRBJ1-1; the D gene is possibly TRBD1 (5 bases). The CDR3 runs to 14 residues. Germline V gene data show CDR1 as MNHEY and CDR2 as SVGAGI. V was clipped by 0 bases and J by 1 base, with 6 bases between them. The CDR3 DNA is TGTGCCAGCAGTTACTCGAGGGGGAACACTGAAGCTTTCTTT. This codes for CASSYSRGNTEAFF.

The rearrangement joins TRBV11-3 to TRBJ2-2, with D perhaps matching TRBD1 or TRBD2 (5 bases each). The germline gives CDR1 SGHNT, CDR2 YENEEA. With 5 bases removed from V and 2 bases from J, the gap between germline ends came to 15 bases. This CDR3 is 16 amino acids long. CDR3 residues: CASSVDGTLNTGELFF. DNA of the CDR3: TGTGCCAGCAGCGTCGACGGGACGCTAAACACCGGGGAGCTGTTTTTT.

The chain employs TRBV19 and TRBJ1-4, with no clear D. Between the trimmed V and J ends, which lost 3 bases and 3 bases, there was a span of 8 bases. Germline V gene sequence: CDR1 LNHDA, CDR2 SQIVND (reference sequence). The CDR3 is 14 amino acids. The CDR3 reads CASSMLGSNEKLFF. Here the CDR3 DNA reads TGTGCCAGTAGTATGTTGGGGTCTAATGAAAAACTGTTTTTT. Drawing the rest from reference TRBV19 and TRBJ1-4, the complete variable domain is DGGITQSPKYLFRKEGQNVTLSCEQNLNHDAMYWYRQDPGQGLRLIYYSQIVNDFQKGDIAEGYSVSREKKESFPLTVTSAQKNPTAFYLCASSMLGSNEKLFFGSGTQLSVL.

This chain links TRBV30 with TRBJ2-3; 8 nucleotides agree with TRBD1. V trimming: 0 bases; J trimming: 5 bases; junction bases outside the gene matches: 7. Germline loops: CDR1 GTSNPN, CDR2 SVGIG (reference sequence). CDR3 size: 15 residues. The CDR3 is CAWSVWQGAGDTQYF. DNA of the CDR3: TGTGCCTGGAGTGTTTGGCAGGGGGCCGGAGATACGCAGTATTTT.

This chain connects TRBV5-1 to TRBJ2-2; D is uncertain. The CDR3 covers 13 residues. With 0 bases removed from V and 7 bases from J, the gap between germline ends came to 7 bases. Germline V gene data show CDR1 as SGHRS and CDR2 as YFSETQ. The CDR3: CASSLASRGELFF. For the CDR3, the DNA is TGCGCCAGCAGCTTGGCCTCTCGCGGGGAGCTGTTTTTT.